Listed here are 9 T cell receptor beta chains from one sample, sequenced in a study of radiotherapy plus CTLA-4 blockade in lung cancer. The protocol was immunoSEQ multiplex PCR, while the TCRdb copy is restricted to in-frame clones and leaves out a portion. The sample yields 53,000 or so clones, roughly 76% seen once. This specimen was peripheral blood, taken from a patient treated with radiotherapy plus ipilimumab. The receptors shown here come from a human donor with non-small cell lung cancer who had stable disease on radiotherapy plus ipilimumab.

The rearrangement links TRBV19 to TRBJ2-1, with D perhaps TRBD1 (5 bases). This CDR3 is 15 amino acids long. Germline CDR1 LNHDA, CDR2 SQIVND (reference sequence). V shed 0 bases and J shed 0 bases, with 6 bases lying between them. The CDR3 region is CASSIDTGSYNEQFF. The CDR3 DNA sequence: TGTGCCAGTAGTATAGACACAGGCTCCTACAATGAGCAGTTCTTC.

The chain has TRBV7-6 and TRBJ2-3; perhaps TRBD1 as D (5 bases). In germline, CDR1 is SGHVS, CDR2 FNYEAQ. The CDR3 is 16 amino acids. The V end was cut by 1 base, the J end by 5 bases, with 16 bases between. DNA of the CDR3: TGTGCCAGCAGCTTAGTTGGTCAGGGAAGTTTAGATACGCAGTATTTT. This codes for CASSLVGQGSLDTQYF.

CDR3 DNA sequence: TGTGCCAGCAGCGTAGCAGGCAGGGGGACTGAAGCTTTCTTT. This translates into CASSVAGRGTEAFF. V gene TRBV9 combines with J gene TRBJ1-1; 7 bases are a match to TRBD1. Germline CDR1 is SGDLS and CDR2 is YYNGEE. J lost 5 bases, V lost 0 bases, and 4 bases had no gene match. The CDR3 has 14 residues.

The rearrangement links TRBV11-2 to TRBJ2-5; 16 bases match TRBD2. The CDR3 runs 18 residues. V shed 1 base and J 6 bases; nucleotides not matched to a gene: 8. The germline CDR1 and CDR2 sequences are SGHAT and FQNNGV. In DNA, the CDR3 is TGTGCCAGCAGCTTAGCCCCGGGACTAGCGGGGGGGATTAAGACCCAGTACTTC. As protein: CASSLAPGLAGGIKTQYF.

This chain joins TRBV7-8 and TRBJ2-3; no reliable D call. Trimming left V 5 bases short and J 0 bases short, with 12 bases between. Germline CDR1 reads SGHVS; CDR2 reads FQNEAQ. This CDR3 region has 15 residues. CDR3 in amino acids: CASSPPFASTDTQYF. The CDR3, as DNA: TGTGCCAGCAGCCCACCTTTTGCTAGCACAGATACGCAGTATTTT.

The chain has TRBV30 and TRBJ1-4; D not resolved. CDR1 and CDR2 from the germline V gene are GTSNPN and SVGIG (reference sequence). Trimming shortened V by 5 bases and J by 5 bases, and 9 bases separated the two germline ends. The CDR3 loop spans 12 amino acids. The CDR3 protein is CAWDNGNEKLFF. The CDR3 DNA reads as TGTGCCTGGGATAACGGGAATGAAAAACTGTTTTTT.

The V gene is TRBV4-3, the J gene TRBJ1-2; 9 nucleotides agree with TRBD1. This CDR3 is built from 15 residues. The V and J ends lost 0 bases and 6 bases, in that order; junction bases with no gene match: 5. Germline V gene lookup returns CDR1 LGHNA and CDR2 YSLEER. The CDR3 DNA reads as TGCGCCAGCAGCCAAGAAACAGGGGGCTTCGATGGCTACACCTTC. Its translation: CASSQETGGFDGYTF.

V gene TRBV11-2 combines with J gene TRBJ1-2; D gene uncertain. V was trimmed by 3 bases and J by 6 bases, leaving 8 bases between them. Germline lookup yields CDR1 SGHAT and CDR2 FQNNGV. The CDR3 covers 12 residues. The CDR3 coding sequence is TGTGCCAGCAGCTTGGAGGGAGATGGCTACACCTTC. Protein sequence: CASSLEGDGYTF.

The J gene is TRBJ2-1, the V gene TRBV6-5; perhaps TRBD2 as D (7 bases). CDR1 and CDR2 (germline): MNHEY, SVGAGI. This CDR3 has 15 residues. V was trimmed by 8 bases and J by 5 bases, leaving 19 bases between them. The CDR3 is CASHPARGGDNEQFF. Here the CDR3 DNA reads TGTGCCAGCCACCCTGCGAGGGGGGGGGACAATGAGCAGTTCTTC.